A single TCR beta chain is shown here with its context. Only in-frame clones appear in the TCRdb table, and some are missing; sequencing was by immunoSEQ multiplex PCR. The profile shows around 80,000 clones, 98% of them singletons. The data are from a study of technical replicates of blood from a few donors. The V gene end was trimmed by 6 bases and the J gene end by 8 bases; junction bases not matched to a gene: 5. CDR1 and CDR2 from the germline V gene are LNHDA and SQIVND (reference sequence). CDR3 size: 13 residues. The origin of this receptor is a human donor in good health. The chain carries TRBV19 and TRBJ2-1; the match to TRBD1 covers 9 bases. Sequencing used T cells isolated from PBMCs. DNA for the CDR3: TGTGCCAGTAGCACGGACAGGGGCGATGAGCAGTTCTTC. This gives the protein CASSTDRGDEQFF.